This T cell receptor beta chain was recorded in a study of Graves' ophthalmopathy and Graves' hyperthyroidism. Study observations and caveats: Detection in blood was also observed for most expanded thyroid clonotypes above 0.001 frequency.

Moderate-to-severe activity, with CAS ≥3, NOSPECS ≥4 and duration under 3 months, characterized the donors with ophthalmopathy. Amplification of the TCR beta CDR3 regions used RNA transcripts (as template). An initial RT-PCR round employing HTBI primers preceded a second-round multiplex PCR. TCRdb reprocessed the multiplex PCR reads with MiXCR, giving one entry per CDR3 protein. The sample yields about 230,000 distinct CDR3 sequences, 45% seen once. The CDR3 totals 14 residues. The germline V and J ends were trimmed by 6 bases and 5 bases, with 14 bases remaining between them. CDR1 is PRHDT, CDR2 FYEKMQ, per germline (reference sequence). Concerning this clonotype: The antigen is unknown.

This clonotype was sampled from an adult man with Graves' ophthalmopathy. Material for sequencing was peripheral blood. This chain uses TRBV13 with TRBJ1-5, with a weak D call TRBD1 (6 bases). The CDR3 bases are TGTGCCAGCAGTCAACAGGGTTCGGATCAGCCCCAGCATTTT. Residues: CASSQQGSDQPQHF.